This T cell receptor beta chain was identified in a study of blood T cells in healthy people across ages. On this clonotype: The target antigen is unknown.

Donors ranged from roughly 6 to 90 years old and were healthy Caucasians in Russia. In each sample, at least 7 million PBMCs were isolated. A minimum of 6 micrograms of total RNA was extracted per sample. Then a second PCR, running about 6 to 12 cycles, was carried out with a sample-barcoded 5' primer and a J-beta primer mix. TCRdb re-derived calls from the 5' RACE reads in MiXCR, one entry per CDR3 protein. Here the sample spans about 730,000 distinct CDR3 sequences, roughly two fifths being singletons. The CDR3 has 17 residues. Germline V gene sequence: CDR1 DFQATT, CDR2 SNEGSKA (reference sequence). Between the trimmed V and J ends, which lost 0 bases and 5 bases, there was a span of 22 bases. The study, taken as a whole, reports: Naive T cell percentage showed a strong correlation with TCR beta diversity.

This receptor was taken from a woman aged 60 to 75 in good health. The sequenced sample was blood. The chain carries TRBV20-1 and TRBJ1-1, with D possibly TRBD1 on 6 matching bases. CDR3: CSAREVGTQGRFTEAFF. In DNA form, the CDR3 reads TGCAGTGCTAGAGAAGTGGGTACTCAGGGGCGGTTTACTGAAGCTTTCTTT.